One sample yielded the 13 T cell receptor beta chains listed below, sequenced in a study of blood T cell repertoires in COVID-19. The repertoire was sequenced with immunoSEQ multiplex PCR; TCRdb's copy has only in-frame clones and lacks some. This table has roughly 75,000 clones, approximately 90% appearing once. Sequencing used peripheral blood. These receptors came from a man aged 60 to 75 with acute or convalescent COVID-19.

The rearrangement links TRBV5-1 to TRBJ1-4; 8 positions agree with TRBD1. The CDR3 is 14 residues long. V shed 2 bases and J 5 bases; nucleotides not matched to a gene: 2. Per the germline V gene, CDR1 is SGHRS and CDR2 is YFSETQ. The CDR3 DNA is TGCGCCAGCAGCTTCAGGACAGGGAATGAAAAACTGTTTTTT. Its translation is CASSFRTGNEKLFF.

The chain employs TRBV18 and TRBJ2-5; weak D call: TRBD2 (6 bases). The V gene lost 2 bases and the J gene lost 5 bases, with 21 bases spanning the gap. Germline V CDR1 and CDR2: KGHSH, LQKENI. CDR3 size: 17 residues. This chain's CDR3 is CASSPSPPGLPRETQYF. CDR3 DNA: TGTGCCAGCTCACCATCCCCGCCGGGACTCCCCCGGGAGACCCAGTACTTC.

The CDR3 loop reads CASSLTASGRTGELFF. The CDR3 bases are TGCGCCAGCAGCTTGACGGCTAGCGGGAGAACCGGGGAGCTGTTTTTT. The chain employs TRBV5-1 and TRBJ2-2, with 10 bases identical to TRBD2. V gave up 1 base and J gave up 5 bases; unmatched junction bases: 5. The CDR3 totals 16 residues. Germline V gives CDR1 SGHRS, CDR2 YFSETQ.

The rearrangement uses TRBV21-1 and TRBJ1-3; the DNA was not compared with TRBD1, the D call given in the table. TRBV21-1 is noted as a pseudogene. This CDR3 comprises 17 residues. In DNA form, the CDR3 reads TGTGCCAGCAGCAAAAGAGACCCAGGGTTCTGTGGAAACACCATATATTTT. Translating gives CASSKRDPGFCGNTIYF.

The V gene is TRBV7-6, the J gene TRBJ2-3; 10 bases are shared with TRBD2. Germline lookup yields CDR1 SGHVS and CDR2 FNYEAQ. V shed 5 bases and J 0 bases; nucleotides not matched to a gene: 5. The CDR3 runs to 16 residues. The CDR3, as DNA: TGTGCCAGCAGCCGAATGACTAGCGGGAGCACAGATACGCAGTATTTT. Protein product: CASSRMTSGSTDTQYF.

V gene TRBV6-2 or TRBV6-3 combines with J gene TRBJ2-7; D uncertain. This CDR3 comprises 14 residues. Trimming pared 7 bases from V and 6 bases from J, leaving 19 bases between. Germline CDR1 is MNHEY and CDR2 is SVGEGT. CDR3 residues: CASTPGLPGLEQYF. The CDR3 DNA is TGTGCCAGCACCCCTGGGCTGCCTGGGCTCGAGCAGTACTTC.

J is TRBJ1-2 and V is TRBV12-3 or TRBV12-4; no clear D gene. Trimming pared 1 base from V and 6 bases from J, leaving 6 bases between. This CDR3 contains 12 residues. For the CDR3, the DNA is TGTGCCAGCAGTTTAGGGCAGAATGGCTACACCTTC. Residues: CASSLGQNGYTF.

The V call is TRBV5-1, the J call TRBJ2-7, with a tentative D call TRBD1 (6 bases). Germline lookup yields CDR1 SGHRS and CDR2 YFSETQ. Trimming cost V 6 bases and J 2 bases, with 15 bases left between them. The CDR3 extends over 14 amino acids. Written as DNA, the CDR3 is TGCGCCAGCACTATAGGGACATCTACCTACGAGCAGTACTTC. The encoded protein is CASTIGTSTYEQYF. The whole variable domain, filled in from reference TRBV5-1 and TRBJ2-7, reads KAGVTQTPRYLIKTRGQQVTLSCSPISGHRSVSWYQQTPGQGLQFLFEYFSETQRNKGNFPGRFSGRQFSNSRSEMNVSTLELGDSALYLCASTIGTSTYEQYFGPGTRLTVT.

This chain uses TRBV28 with TRBJ1-6, with D perhaps TRBD1 (5 bases). The CDR3 is made up of 14 amino acids. From germline, CDR1 is MDHEN and CDR2 SYDVKM. V dropped 3 bases and J dropped 9 bases, with 12 bases sitting between them. The CDR3 spells CASSLSRTSSPLHF. Here the CDR3 DNA reads TGTGCCAGCAGTTTGTCCCGGACAAGTTCACCCCTCCACTTT.

CDR3 residues: CGTSGGWSSYNEQFF. The CDR3 DNA follows: TGTGGGACTAGCGGGGGTTGGAGCTCCTACAATGAGCAGTTCTTC. The chain combines TRBV10-3 with TRBJ2-1; 13 nucleotides align to TRBD2. The CDR3 consists of 15 residues. Germline V CDR1 and CDR2: ENHRY, SYGVKD.

The CDR3 nucleotides are TGTGCTAGTGGTTTGATAGGGGGATCGGGAAACACCATATATTTT. This codes for CASGLIGGSGNTIYF. The chain joins TRBV12-5 to TRBJ1-3, with D tentatively TRBD1 (6 bases). This CDR3 region has 15 residues. The germline CDR1 and CDR2 sequences are LGHNT and FRNRAP. Trimming shortened V by 2 bases and J by 4 bases, and 12 bases separated the two germline ends.

The chain employs TRBV6-5 and TRBJ1-3; D is ambiguous. V gave up 8 bases and J gave up 4 bases, with 21 bases separating them. CDR1 MNHEY and CDR2 SVGAGI come from the germline V gene. CDR3 size: 16 residues. The CDR3 here is CASCFSVQAQGNTIYF. The CDR3 nucleotides read TGTGCCAGCTGTTTTTCGGTGCAGGCCCAAGGAAACACCATATATTTT.

The chain employs TRBV28 and TRBJ2-3; tentatively, D is TRBD1 (6 bases). The CDR3 spans 16 residues. Trimming pared 4 bases from V and 0 bases from J, leaving 14 bases between. Looked up from germline, CDR1 is MDHEN and CDR2 is SYDVKM. CDR3 nucleotides: TGTGCCAGCAGTTCCCCCGACAGGCCCAGCACAGATACGCAGTATTTT. Residues: CASSSPDRPSTDTQYF.